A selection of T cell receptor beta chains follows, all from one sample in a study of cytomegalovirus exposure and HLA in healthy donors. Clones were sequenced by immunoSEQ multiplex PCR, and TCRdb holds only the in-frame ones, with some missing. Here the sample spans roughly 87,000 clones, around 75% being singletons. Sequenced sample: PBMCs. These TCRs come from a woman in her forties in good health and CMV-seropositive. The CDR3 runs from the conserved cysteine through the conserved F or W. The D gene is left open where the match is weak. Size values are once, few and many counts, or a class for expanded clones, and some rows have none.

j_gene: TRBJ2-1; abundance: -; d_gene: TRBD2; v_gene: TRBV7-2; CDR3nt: TGTGCCAGCAGCTTAAATAATATACTAGCGGACTACAATGAGCAGTTCTTC; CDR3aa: CASSLNNILADYNEQFF
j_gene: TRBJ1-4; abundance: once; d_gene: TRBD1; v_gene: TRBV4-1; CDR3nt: TGCGCCAGCAGCCAAGAGCCGGGACAGGGATTTGCAACTAATGAAAAACTGTTTTTT; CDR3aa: CASSQEPGQGFATNEKLFF
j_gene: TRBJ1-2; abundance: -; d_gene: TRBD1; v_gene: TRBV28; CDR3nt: TGTGCCAGCAGTCTCCCAGGGGGTGGCTACACCTTC; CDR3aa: CASSLPGGGYTF
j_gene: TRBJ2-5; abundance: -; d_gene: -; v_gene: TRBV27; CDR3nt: TGTGCCACCTCGTCCGTAAGCGGAGGTCGGGAGACCCAGTACTTC; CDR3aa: CATSSVSGGRETQYF
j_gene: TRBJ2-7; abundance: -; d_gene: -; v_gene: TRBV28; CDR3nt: TGTGCCAGCAGTACCCGGTGGTCCGCGTCATACGAGCAGTACTTC; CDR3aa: CASSTRWSASYEQYF
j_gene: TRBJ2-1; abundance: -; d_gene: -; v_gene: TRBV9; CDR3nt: TGTGCCAGCAGCGTAGCTACTCTGGGGCAGAACTACAATGAGCAGTTCTTC; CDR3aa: CASSVATLGQNYNEQFF
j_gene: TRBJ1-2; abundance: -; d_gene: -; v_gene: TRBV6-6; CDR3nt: TGTGCCACCAGAGACATGCCTGGCTACACCTTC; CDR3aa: CATRDMPGYTF
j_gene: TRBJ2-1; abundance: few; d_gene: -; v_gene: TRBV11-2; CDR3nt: TGTGCCAGCAGCTTAGAAAGACTACCTCACAGCTCCTACAATGAGCAGTTCTTC; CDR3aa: CASSLERLPHSSYNEQFF
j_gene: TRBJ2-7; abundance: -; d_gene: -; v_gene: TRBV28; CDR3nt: TGTGCCAGCAGACCGGGACATCAGAGCTCCTACGAGCAGTACTTC; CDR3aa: CASRPGHQSSYEQYF
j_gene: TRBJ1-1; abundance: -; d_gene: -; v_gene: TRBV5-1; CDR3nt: TGCGCCAGCAGCTTCGAGCCTAACACTGAAGCTTTCTTT; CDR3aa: CASSFEPNTEAFF
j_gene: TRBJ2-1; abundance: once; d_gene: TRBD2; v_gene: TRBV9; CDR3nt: TGTGCCAGCAGCCCGTCGTTAGCGGGGGGAAAGTACAATGAGCAGTTCTTC; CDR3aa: CASSPSLAGGKYNEQFF
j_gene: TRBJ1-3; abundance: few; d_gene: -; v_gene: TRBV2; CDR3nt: TGTGCCAGCAGTGAACAGAACACCATATATTTT; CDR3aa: CASSEQNTIYF
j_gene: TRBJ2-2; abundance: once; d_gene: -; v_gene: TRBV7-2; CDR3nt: TGTGCCAGCAGCTCGAGGAGGAGGGGAGTCGCCGGGGAGCTGTTTTTT; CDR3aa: CASSSRRRGVAGELFF
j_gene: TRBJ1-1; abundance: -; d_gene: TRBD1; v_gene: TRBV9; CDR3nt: TGTGCCAGCAGCGTTTCGGGCAGGGGGGACACTGAAGCTTTCTTT; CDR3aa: CASSVSGRGDTEAFF
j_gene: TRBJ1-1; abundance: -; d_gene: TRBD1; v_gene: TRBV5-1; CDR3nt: TGCGCCAGCAGCGACCCACTGACAGGGTTAAACACTGAAGCTTTCTTT; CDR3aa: CASSDPLTGLNTEAFF
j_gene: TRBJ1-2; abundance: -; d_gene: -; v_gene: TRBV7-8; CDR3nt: TGTGCCAGCAGCCCTGGAAGCGGTGGCTACACCTTC; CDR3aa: CASSPGSGGYTF
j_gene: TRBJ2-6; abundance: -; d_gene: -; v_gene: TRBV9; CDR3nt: TGTGCCAGCAGCGTACGGATAGAGACAATGCGGGCTGGGGCCAACGTCCTGACTTTC; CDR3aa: CASSVRIETMRAGANVLTF
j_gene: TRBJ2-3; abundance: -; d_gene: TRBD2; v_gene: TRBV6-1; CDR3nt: TGTGCCAGCAGTGAAGCCGGGTTTGGGGCCGGGAGGGATACGCAGTATTTT; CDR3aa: CASSEAGFGAGRDTQYF
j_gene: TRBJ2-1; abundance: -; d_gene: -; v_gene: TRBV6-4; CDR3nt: TGTGCCAGCAGTGTTGACTTCTACAATGAGCAGTTCTTC; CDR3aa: CASSVDFYNEQFF
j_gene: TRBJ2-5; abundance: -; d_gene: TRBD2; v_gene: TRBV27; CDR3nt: TGTGCCAGCAGCCGATTCGGACTAGCGGGAGAGAAGGAGACCCAGTACTTC; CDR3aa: CASSRFGLAGEKETQYF
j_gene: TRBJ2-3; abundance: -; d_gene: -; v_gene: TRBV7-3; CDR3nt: TGTGCCAGCGGGAGATATAGCACAGATACGCAGTATTTT; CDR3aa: CASGRYSTDTQYF
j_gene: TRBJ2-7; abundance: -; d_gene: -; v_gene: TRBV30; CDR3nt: TGTGCCTGGAGTCCCGCGGGGAACGAGCAGTACTTC; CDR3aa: CAWSPAGNEQYF
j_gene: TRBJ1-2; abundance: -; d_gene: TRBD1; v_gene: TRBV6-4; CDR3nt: TGTGCCAGCAGTGACTTCGACAGGGGGTATGGCTACACCTTC; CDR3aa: CASSDFDRGYGYTF
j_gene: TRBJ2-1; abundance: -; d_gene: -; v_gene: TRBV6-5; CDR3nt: TGTGCCAGCAGTTCCACAGGGAGGGTTGAGCAGTTCTTC; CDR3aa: CASSSTGRVEQFF
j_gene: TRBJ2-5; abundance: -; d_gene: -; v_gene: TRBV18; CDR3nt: TGTGCCAGCTCAGCCTGGGCTCAAGAGACCCAGTACTTC; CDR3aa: CASSAWAQETQYF
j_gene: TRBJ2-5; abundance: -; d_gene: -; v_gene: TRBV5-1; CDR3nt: TGCGCCAGCAGCTTGGCCAAAGGAGGCGGGCCCCAAGAGACCCAGTACTTC; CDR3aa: CASSLAKGGGPQETQYF
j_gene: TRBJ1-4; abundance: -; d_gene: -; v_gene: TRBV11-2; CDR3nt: TGTGCCAGCAGCCTGGGGGGGACGGCCGGACAGAGAAAACTGTTTTTT; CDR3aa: CASSLGGTAGQRKLFF
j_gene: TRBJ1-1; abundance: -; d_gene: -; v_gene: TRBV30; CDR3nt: TGTGCCTGGAGGGCGGGAATGAACACTGAAGCTTTCTTT; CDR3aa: CAWRAGMNTEAFF
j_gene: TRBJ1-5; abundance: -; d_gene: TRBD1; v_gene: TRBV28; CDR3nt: TGTGCCAGCAGTTTACACAGGGGGCTATTGGATCAGCCCCAGCATTTT; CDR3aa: CASSLHRGLLDQPQHF
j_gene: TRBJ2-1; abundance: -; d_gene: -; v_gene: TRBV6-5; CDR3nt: TGTGCCAGCAGTCCTGGACAGACAATTTGGAAGGAGCAGTTCTTC; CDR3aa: CASSPGQTIWKEQFF
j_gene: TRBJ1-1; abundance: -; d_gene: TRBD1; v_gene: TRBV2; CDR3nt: TGTGCCAGCAGTGATAGGCCCGGGACAGGGGGCTTCGACACTGAAGCTTTCTTT; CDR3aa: CASSDRPGTGGFDTEAFF
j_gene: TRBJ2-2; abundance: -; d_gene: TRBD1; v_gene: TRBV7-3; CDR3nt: TGTGCCAGCAGCTTAAGTCCAGGGGGCGACCGGGAGCTGTTTTTT; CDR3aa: CASSLSPGGDRELFF
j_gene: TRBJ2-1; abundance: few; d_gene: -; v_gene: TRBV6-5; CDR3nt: TGTGCCAGCAGTGAAAGTAGCCTCCAGTTCTTC; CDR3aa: CASSESSLQFF
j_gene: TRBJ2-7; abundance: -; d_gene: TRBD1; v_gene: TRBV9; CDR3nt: TGTGCCAGCAGCAACTCCGGGACAGGGGCCCACGAGCAGTACTTC; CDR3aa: CASSNSGTGAHEQYF
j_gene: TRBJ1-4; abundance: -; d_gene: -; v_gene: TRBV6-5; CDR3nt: TGTGCCAGCGGGGGACTCCGTGAGGGACTGTTTTTT; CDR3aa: CASGGLREGLFF
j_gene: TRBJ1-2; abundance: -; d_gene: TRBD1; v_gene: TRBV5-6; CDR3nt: TGTGCCAGCAGCCCCTGGGGGGACAGGGGTGGGCCCGTAAATGGCTACACCTTC; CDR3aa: CASSPWGDRGGPVNGYTF
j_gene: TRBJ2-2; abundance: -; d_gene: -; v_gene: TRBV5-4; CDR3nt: TGTGCCAGCACCTTGGCGGGCGGAGGGGCCGGGGAGCTGTTTTTT; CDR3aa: CASTLAGGGAGELFF
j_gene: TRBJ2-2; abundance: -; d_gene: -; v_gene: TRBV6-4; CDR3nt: TGTGCCAGCAGTACACAGAGCACCGGGGAGCTGTTTTTT; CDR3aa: CASSTQSTGELFF
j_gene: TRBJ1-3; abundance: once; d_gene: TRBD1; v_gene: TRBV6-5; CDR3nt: TGTGCCAGCAGGACAGGGGGTGGAAACACCATATATTTT; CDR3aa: CASRTGGGNTIYF
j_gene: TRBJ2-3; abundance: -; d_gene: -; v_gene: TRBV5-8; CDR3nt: TGTGCCAGCAGCCCATCCCCCGGGGCAGATACGCAGTATTTT; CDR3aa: CASSPSPGADTQYF
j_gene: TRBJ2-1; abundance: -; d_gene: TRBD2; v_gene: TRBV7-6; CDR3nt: TGTGCCAGCAGCCAAGCGGGCGGGAGTATTGATGAGCAGTTCTTC; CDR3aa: CASSQAGGSIDEQFF
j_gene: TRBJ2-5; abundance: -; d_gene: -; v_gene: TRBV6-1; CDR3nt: TGTGCCAGCGGCCCCGGAGGGAACCAAGAGACCCAGTACTTC; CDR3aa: CASGPGGNQETQYF
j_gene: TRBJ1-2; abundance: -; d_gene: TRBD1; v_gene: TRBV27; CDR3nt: TGTGCCAGCAGGCAACAGGGGTGGGAGGTCTATGGCTACACCTTC; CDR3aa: CASRQQGWEVYGYTF
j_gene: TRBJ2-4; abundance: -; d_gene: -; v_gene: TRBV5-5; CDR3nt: TGTGCCAGCAGCGTGGACGGAGCCAAAAACATTCAGTACTTC; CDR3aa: CASSVDGAKNIQYF
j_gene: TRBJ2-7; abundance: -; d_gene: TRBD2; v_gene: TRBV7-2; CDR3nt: TGTGCCAGCAGCTTAGCACGGGGGGAGTCCTACGAGCAGTACTTC; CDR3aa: CASSLARGESYEQYF
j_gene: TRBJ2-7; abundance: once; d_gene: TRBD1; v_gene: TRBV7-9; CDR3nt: TGTGCCAGCAGCTTGACACAGGGGGTTGCCTACGAGCAGTACTTC; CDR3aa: CASSLTQGVAYEQYF
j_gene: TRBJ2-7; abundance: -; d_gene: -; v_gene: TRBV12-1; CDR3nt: TGTGCCAGCAGCTTTAGAAGAGGCGACTCCTACGAGCAGTACTTC; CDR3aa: CASSFRRGDSYEQYF
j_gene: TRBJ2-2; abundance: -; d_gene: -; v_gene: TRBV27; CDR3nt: TGTGCCAGCAGTCTACTCAGGATCGCGAACACCGGGGAGCTGTTTTTT; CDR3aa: CASSLLRIANTGELFF
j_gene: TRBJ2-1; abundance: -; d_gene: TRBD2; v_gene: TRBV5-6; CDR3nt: TGTGCCAGCAGCAATAGCGGGGGCAATGAGCAGTTCTTC; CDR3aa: CASSNSGGNEQFF
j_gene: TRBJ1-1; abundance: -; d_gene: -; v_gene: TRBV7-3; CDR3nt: TGTGCCAGCAGCTTAAAAGCGTCGTCGAACACTGAAGCTTTCTTT; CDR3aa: CASSLKASSNTEAFF
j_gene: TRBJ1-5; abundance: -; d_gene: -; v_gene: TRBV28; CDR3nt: TGTGCCACTTCGTTAATCGGTCAGCCCCAGCATTTT; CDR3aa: CATSLIGQPQHF
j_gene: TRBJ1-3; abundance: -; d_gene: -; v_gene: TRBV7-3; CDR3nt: TGTGCCAGCAGCCCCCCGGGGAGGGATGTTGGAAACACCATATATTTT; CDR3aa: CASSPPGRDVGNTIYF
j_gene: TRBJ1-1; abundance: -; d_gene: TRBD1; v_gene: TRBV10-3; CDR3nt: TGTGCCATCAGTGGGGGCCTGACAGGGGCGAGGACTGAAGCTTTCTTT; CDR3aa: CAISGGLTGARTEAFF
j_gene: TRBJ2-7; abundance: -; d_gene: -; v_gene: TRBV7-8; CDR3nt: TGTGCCAGCAGCCCCCGGCGGACAGAATACTACGAGCAGTACTTC; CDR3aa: CASSPRRTEYYEQYF